The source of this TCR beta chain is a study of OX40 agonist ivuxolimab in advanced cancers. About the study: Patients receiving dose escalation had hepatocellular carcinoma, melanoma, renal cell or head and neck cancer. It was permissible to have had prior anti-PD-1, anti-PD-L1 or anti-CTLA-4 therapy, and approximately 40% had some. Study-wide results and limits: At 0.1 to 3.0 mg/kg and by week 6, clonal expansion occurred in CD4+ and CD8+ blood T cells.

Libraries were prepared by immunoSEQ multiplex PCR; TCRdb keeps only in-frame clonotypes and omits some of them. The data contain about 75,000 clones, more than 85% of them seen just once; the ten biggest clones take up 8%. Per germline, CDR1 MDHEN and CDR2 SYDVKM. V lost 5 bases and J lost 0; bases outside the gene matches: 7. The CDR3 runs to 17 residues. As for this clone: No antigen is known for it.

The chain joins TRBV28 to TRBJ1-6, with 7 bases identical to TRBD1. The source is an adult with an advanced solid tumor such as melanoma, head and neck, liver or kidney cancer. Specimen: CD4+ or CD8+ T cells sorted from blood, collected in a trial of the OX40 agonist ivuxolimab. In nucleotides, the CDR3 is TGTGCCAGCAGTCGCCCGGGACAGAGCTCCTATAATTCACCCCTCCACTTT. Translating gives CASSRPGQSSYNSPLHF.